A single sample gave rise to the 18 T cell receptor beta chains below, sequenced in a study of shared clonotypes between healthy human individuals. Only in-frame clones appear in the TCRdb table, and some are missing; sequencing was by immunoSEQ multiplex PCR. This table has about 2.1 million clones, around 93% appearing once. Naive CD8 isolation took CD45RO-negative cells positively selected for CCR7 and excluded terminally differentiated effector memory CD45RA+ cells. Sequenced input: naive CD8+ T cells from PBMCs. The receptors were sampled from a man aged 18 to 29 in good health. Some clones in this sample may be carry-over from other donors' samples.

This chain joins TRBV25-1 and TRBJ2-1, with D maybe TRBD2 (6 bases). Between the trimmed V and J ends, which lost 4 bases and 0 bases, there was a span of 7 bases. Per germline, CDR1 MGHDK and CDR2 SYGVNS. This CDR3 is 14 amino acids long. The chain's CDR3 is CASSGLGSYNEQFF. The CDR3 coding sequence is TGTGCCAGCAGTGGACTAGGCTCCTACAATGAGCAGTTCTTC. Full variable domain (outside the CDR3, taken from reference TRBV25-1 and TRBJ2-1): EADIYQTPRYLVIGTGKKITLECSQTMGHDKMYWYQQDPGMELHLIHYSYGVNSTEKGDLSSESTVSRIRTEHFPLTLESARPSHTSQYLCASSGLGSYNEQFFGPGTRLTVL.

The chain joins TRBV11-2 to TRBJ2-1; 10 positions match TRBD1. Germline V gene data show CDR1 as SGHAT and CDR2 as FQNNGV. The CDR3 runs 14 residues. After removal of 2 bases from V and 7 bases from J, the junction contained 2 bases not matched to a gene. CDR3 sequence: CASSLTGQGNEQFF. In DNA form, the CDR3 reads TGTGCCAGCAGCTTAACGGGACAGGGGAATGAGCAGTTCTTC.

The gene calls are TRBV27 and TRBJ2-5; 9 positions agree with TRBD2. CDR3 length: 18 amino acids. CDR1 and CDR2 from the germline V gene are MNHEY and SMNVEV (reference sequence). V shed 1 base and J 0 bases; nucleotides not matched to a gene: 9. The CDR3: CASSLLGASGAYQETQYF. In DNA, the CDR3 is TGTGCCAGCAGTTTATTAGGGGCTAGCGGGGCGTACCAAGAGACCCAGTACTTC.

The rearrangement uses TRBV15 and TRBJ2-5; a possible D gene is TRBD1 (6 bases). CDR3 length: 15 amino acids. Looked up from germline, CDR1 is LNHNV and CDR2 is YYDKDF (reference sequence). V was clipped by 3 bases and J by 4 bases, with 15 bases between them. DNA for the CDR3: TGTGCCACCAGCAGCCTCAGGGGATTTGGAGAGACCCAGTACTTC. The encoded protein is CATSSLRGFGETQYF.

The rearrangement links TRBV5-1 to TRBJ1-2, with D maybe TRBD1 (5 bases). The V and J ends lost 4 bases and 4 bases respectively, with 20 bases between them. Germline CDR1 SGHRS, CDR2 YFSETQ. This CDR3 spans 16 amino acids. CDR3 bases: TGCGCCAGCAGCACCTCGACAGACCAAACCTTCTATGGCTACACCTTC. This gives the protein CASSTSTDQTFYGYTF.

The V gene is TRBV27, the J gene TRBJ1-4; no clear D gene. CDR3 size: 15 residues. V shed 5 bases and J shed 0 bases, with 10 bases lying between them. Looked up from germline, CDR1 is MNHEY and CDR2 is SMNVEV (reference sequence). The CDR3 here is CASSPLLTTNEKLFF. Here the CDR3 DNA reads TGTGCCAGCAGTCCCCTCTTGACAACTAATGAAAAACTGTTTTTT.

The chain recombines TRBV6-4 with TRBJ1-1; weak D call: TRBD1 (5 bases). Looked up from germline, CDR1 is MRHNA and CDR2 is SNTAGT. The CDR3 loop spans 13 amino acids. V lost 2 bases, J lost 4 bases, and 8 bases lay in between. CDR3 bases: TGTGCCAGCAGTGACGGGACCCGCACTGAAGCTTTCTTT. This codes for CASSDGTRTEAFF.

V usage is TRBV25-1 and J usage is TRBJ1-4; D remains unclear. The length of the CDR3 is 14 residues. With 2 bases removed from V and 8 bases from J, the gap between germline ends came to 12 bases. Germline CDR1 MGHDK, CDR2 SYGVNS. CDR3 sequence: CASSERGPAEKLFF. CDR3 bases: TGTGCCAGCAGTGAAAGAGGGCCCGCGGAAAAACTGTTTTTT.

The CDR3 loop reads CASSPSPTDTQYF. CDR3 sequence (DNA): TGTGCCAGCAGCCCCTCCCCCACAGATACGCAGTATTTT. The chain employs TRBV6-6 and TRBJ2-3; D is undetermined. Trimming shortened V by 6 bases and J by 2 bases, and 9 bases separated the two germline ends. This CDR3 spans 13 amino acids. The V gene's germline CDR1 is MNHNY and CDR2 SVGAGI (reference sequence).

The V and J genes are TRBV7-2 and TRBJ2-4, with 10 bases that match TRBD1. The germline CDR1 and CDR2 sequences are SGHTA and FQGNSA. The CDR3 runs 16 residues. With 3 bases clipped from V and 3 bases from J, the junction kept 5 bases outside the gene matches. The CDR3 DNA reads TGTGCCAGCAGCTTGACAGGGGGCTCAGTCAAAAACATTCAGTACTTC. This sequence encodes CASSLTGGSVKNIQYF.

Regarding this clone: Other nucleotide sequences in the sample specify the same CDR3. The rearrangement joins TRBV19 to TRBJ2-1; a weak D match, TRBD1 (5 bases). This CDR3 has 12 residues. V was cut by 6 bases and J by 6 bases, with 9 bases left in between. In germline, CDR1 is LNHDA, CDR2 SQIVND (reference sequence). In nucleotides, the CDR3 is TGTGCCAGTAGGGGGCCCGCCAATGAGCAGTTCTTC. Its translation is CASRGPANEQFF. Full variable domain (rest looked up from reference TRBV19 and TRBJ2-1): DGGITQSPKYLFRKEGQNVTLSCEQNLNHDAMYWYRQDPGQGLRLIYYSQIVNDFQKGDIAEGYSVSREKKESFPLTVTSAQKNPTAFYLCASRGPANEQFFGPGTRLTVL.

Note on this clone: The sample contains more than one DNA sequence encoding this CDR3. The CDR3: CASSHGPAGVSNQPQHF. In nucleotides, the CDR3 is TGCGCCAGCAGCCACGGCCCTGCGGGGGTATCAAATCAGCCCCAGCATTTT. J is TRBJ1-5 and V is TRBV4-1; TRBD1 might be the D (5 bases). Germline loops: CDR1 MGHRA, CDR2 YSYEKL. This CDR3 contains 17 residues. Deletions cut 3 bases from V and 4 bases from J, with 19 bases between.

The gene calls are TRBV28 and TRBJ1-4; 9 nucleotides match TRBD1. The CDR3 is made up of 16 amino acids. Germline CDR1 MDHEN, CDR2 SYDVKM. Trimming at V came to 3 bases and at J to 15 bases, leaving 17 bases not matched to a gene. DNA of the CDR3: TGTGCCAGCAGTTTGGGACAGGGATTTAGCGGGGACTATGTGTTTTTT. It translates to CASSLGQGFSGDYVFF.

The chain recombines TRBV7-2 with TRBJ2-1; 8 bases are a match to TRBD1. The J segment lost 12 bases and the V segment lost 0 bases, leaving 10 bases of the junction unmatched. This CDR3 region has 15 residues. From germline, CDR1 is SGHTA and CDR2 FQGNSA. The CDR3 region has the DNA TGTGCCAGCAGCTTAGCGAGTCAGGGGGCGAGGAGGCAGTTCTTC. Residues: CASSLASQGARRQFF.

This chain connects TRBV28 to TRBJ2-1; D may be TRBD1 (5 bases). With 3 bases removed from V and 10 bases from J, the gap between germline ends came to 22 bases. The CDR3 sequence is 16 residues long. The V gene's germline CDR1 is MDHEN and CDR2 SYDVKM. CDR3 in DNA: TGTGCCAGCAGTTTCGATCCAGGTCAGGGAAGGCGGGAGCAGTTCTTC. Protein product: CASSFDPGQGRREQFF. The entire variable domain, with the rest obtained from reference TRBV28 and TRBJ2-1, is as follows: DVKVTQSSRYLVKRTGEKVFLECVQDMDHENMFWYRQDPGLGLRLIYFSYDVKMKEKGDIPEGYSVSREKKERFSLILESASTNQTSMYLCASSFDPGQGRREQFFGPGTRLTVL.

This clone was seen only once. The V and J genes are TRBV13 and TRBJ2-5; 12 bases align to TRBD2. This CDR3 spans 15 amino acids. Germline trimming cut 5 bases from V and 7 bases from J; bases unmatched to any gene: 8. In germline, CDR1 is PRHDT, CDR2 FYEKMQ (reference sequence). The CDR3 bases are TGTGCCAGCAGCGGTAAGACTAGCGGGGGCCGGACCCAGTACTTC. Translation: CASSGKTSGGRTQYF.

The V and J genes are TRBV7-2 and TRBJ2-1; TRBD1 is a possible D gene (6 bases). The germline gives CDR1 SGHTA, CDR2 FQGNSA. Trimming stripped 8 bases from V and 3 bases from J, with 17 bases between. The CDR3 sequence is 15 residues long. The CDR3 here is CASGVRRGFYNEQFF. In DNA, the CDR3 is TGTGCCAGCGGAGTGAGAAGGGGGTTCTACAATGAGCAGTTCTTC.

The V gene is TRBV6-1, the J gene TRBJ2-7; D possibly corresponds to TRBD1 (6 bases). The germline V gene encodes CDR1 MNHNS and CDR2 SASEGT. CDR3 size: 13 residues. Between the trimmed V and J ends, which lost 6 bases and 2 bases, there was a span of 11 bases. CDR3 nucleotide sequence: TGTGCCAGCAGAAGACAGGAAGCCTACGAGCAGTACTTC. Translating it yields CASRRQEAYEQYF.